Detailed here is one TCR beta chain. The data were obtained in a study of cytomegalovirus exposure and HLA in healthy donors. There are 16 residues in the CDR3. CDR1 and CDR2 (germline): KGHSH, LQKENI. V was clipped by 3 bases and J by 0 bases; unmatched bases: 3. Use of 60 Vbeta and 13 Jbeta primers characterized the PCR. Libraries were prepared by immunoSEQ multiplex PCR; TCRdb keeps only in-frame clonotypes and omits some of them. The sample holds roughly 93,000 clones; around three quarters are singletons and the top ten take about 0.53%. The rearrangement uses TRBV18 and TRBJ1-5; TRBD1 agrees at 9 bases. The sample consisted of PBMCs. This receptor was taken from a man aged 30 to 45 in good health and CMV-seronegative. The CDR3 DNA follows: TGTGCCAGCTCACCCGGGACAGGGATTAGCAATCAGCCCCAGCATTTT. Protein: CASSPGTGISNQPQHF.